Below are 20 T cell receptor beta chains sequenced from a single sample in a study. Each CDR3 protein is one row after TCRdb ran MiXCR on the 5' RACE reads. Of about 32,000 distinct CDR3 sequences listed, around 27% are singletons. The sorted Tregs were CD4+CD25+CD127-/low cells. The sample taken for sequencing was tumor-infiltrating Tregs sorted from the breast tumor. All receptors come from a female donor with breast cancer.

This clonotype was seen at least ten times. This chain links TRBV2 with TRBJ1-5, with 7 bases lining up with TRBD1. This CDR3 region has 15 residues. V shed 6 bases, J shed 6 bases, and the junction held 11 bases outside the gene matches. The germline V gene has CDR1 SNHLY and CDR2 FYNNEI. CDR3 loop: CASSGRTGGSQPQHF. The CDR3 nucleotides read TGTGCCAGCAGCGGAAGGACAGGAGGGAGTCAGCCCCAGCATTTT.

This clonotype was seen ten or more times. The chain carries TRBV6-4 and TRBJ1-5; a possible D gene is TRBD1 (6 bases). This CDR3 comprises 13 residues. In germline, CDR1 is MRHNA, CDR2 SNTAGT. V gave up 6 bases and J gave up 8 bases, with 14 bases separating them. The CDR3 here is CASSRQAGEPQHF. CDR3 sequence (DNA): TGTGCCAGCAGCAGACAGGCTGGGGAGCCCCAGCATTTT.

This clonotype was recorded many times. The rearrangement uses TRBV20-1 and TRBJ1-5; no definite D call. CDR3 size: 10 residues. V dropped 6 bases and J dropped 7 bases, with 7 bases sitting between them. The germline gives CDR1 DFQATT, CDR2 SNEGSKA (reference sequence). This CDR3 reads CSAGSQPQHF. The CDR3 DNA follows: TGCAGTGCAGGAAGCCAGCCCCAGCATTTT.

Note on this clonotype: This may be a read error: a much more frequent sequence differs by one nucleotide. The chain carries TRBV6-5 and TRBJ1-1, with D possibly matching TRBD1 (5 bases). CDR1 is MNHEY and CDR2 is SVGAGI in the germline V gene. The CDR3 runs to 12 residues. The V gene lost 5 bases and the J gene lost 10 bases, with 14 bases spanning the gap. The CDR3 DNA reads as TGTGCCAGCAGTACAGAAGGGGATGTAGCTTTCTTT. It translates to CASSTEGDVAFF.

A note on this clonotype: With a much larger clone just one base away, this may be a read error. The V and J genes are TRBV21-1 and TRBJ2-7; the DNA was not used to check the table's D call, TRBD2. TRBV21-1 is a pseudogene segment. The CDR3 consists of 14 residues. CDR3 nucleotide sequence: TGTGCCAGCAGCAAATCTGGCGGGAGTTACGAGCAGTACTTC. Encoded protein: CASSKSGGSYEQYF.

This clonotype was counted ten times or more. This chain joins TRBV5-6 and TRBJ2-7; D remains unclear. V was pared by 0 bases and J by 3 bases, with 4 bases between. The CDR3 length is 12 residues. Germline V CDR1 and CDR2: SGHDT, YYEEEE. The CDR3 DNA reads as TGTGCCAGCAGCTTGGCCAACTACGAGCAGTACTTC. This codes for CASSLANYEQYF.

By sample fraction, this clonotype is medium-sized. The gene calls are TRBV6-5 and TRBJ2-1; TRBD2 agrees at 10 bases. This CDR3 contains 16 residues. Looked up from germline, CDR1 is MNHEY and CDR2 is SVGAGI. The trim removed 5 bases at V and 4 bases at J, leaving 8 bases unmatched. In DNA form, the CDR3 reads TGTGCCAGCAGTAACGGACTAGCGGCTATATACAATGAGCAGTTCTTC. Protein: CASSNGLAAIYNEQFF.

The sample holds a few counts of this clonotype. The chain's CDR3 is CASSLVGQSNYGYTF. Written as DNA, the CDR3 is TGCGCCAGCAGCTTGGTAGGACAGAGTAACTATGGCTACACCTTC. This chain joins TRBV5-1 and TRBJ1-2; maybe TRBD1 (6 bases). The germline V gene encodes CDR1 SGHRS and CDR2 YFSETQ. Trimming left V 0 bases short and J 1 base short, with 10 bases between. There are 15 residues in the CDR3.

This clonotype was counted at least ten times. This chain connects TRBV5-1 to TRBJ1-1; D call uncertain. Germline V gene data show CDR1 as SGHRS and CDR2 as YFSETQ. The CDR3 consists of 14 residues. V lost 1 base and J lost 2, with 9 bases in between. CDR3 sequence reads: CASSLLGGNTEAFF. The DNA of the CDR3 is TGCGCCAGCAGCTTGCTAGGTGGCAACACTGAAGCTTTCTTT.

This clonotype was detected ten times or more. CDR3 DNA: TGCAGTGCTAGGGGGAGACAGGACCTACTCAATAATTCACCCCTCCACTTT. It codes for CSARGRQDLLNNSPLHF. The chain employs TRBV20-1 and TRBJ1-6; D is perhaps TRBD1 (6 bases). Trimming shortened V by 3 bases and J by 5 bases, and 20 bases separated the two germline ends. CDR1 and CDR2 from the germline V gene are DFQATT and SNEGSKA (reference sequence). The CDR3 runs 17 residues.

There are many counts of this clonotype. The chain uses TRBV9 and TRBJ2-1, with D perhaps matching TRBD2 (6 bases). Per the germline V gene, CDR1 is SGDLS and CDR2 is YYNGEE. Trimming pared 3 bases from V and 0 bases from J, leaving 10 bases between. The CDR3 runs to 15 residues. CDR3 DNA: TGTGCCAGCAGCGAATCGGGAGCCTCCTACAATGAGCAGTTCTTC. It codes for CASSESGASYNEQFF.

The rearrangement uses TRBV6-6 and TRBJ2-1; D might be TRBD2 (6 bases). Per germline, CDR1 MNHNY and CDR2 SVGAGI (reference sequence). V shed 5 bases and J shed 9 bases, with 11 bases lying between them. This CDR3 is 12 amino acids long. The CDR3 DNA reads TGTGCCAGCAGTCAACGGGGGACTGAGCAGTTCTTC. Encoded protein: CASSQRGTEQFF.

The chain employs TRBV6-2 or TRBV6-3 and TRBJ1-5, with D perhaps matching TRBD1 (5 bases). CDR1 and CDR2 (germline): MNHEY, SVGEGT. V gave up 5 bases and J gave up 1 base, with 27 bases separating them. The CDR3 length is 20 residues. The CDR3 DNA sequence: TGTGCCAGCAGTCGCCCAACCCTTAACAGGACCCTATTCAGCAATCAGCCCCAGCATTTT. This encodes CASSRPTLNRTLFSNQPQHF.

The chain links TRBV6-6 to TRBJ1-4; perhaps TRBD1 as D (5 bases). There are 15 residues in the CDR3. V lost 6 bases, J lost 8 bases, and 19 bases lay in between. The germline gives CDR1 MNHNY, CDR2 SVGAGI (reference sequence). The CDR3 bases are TGTGCCAGCAGCCAAACGGCAAGGGAGGGGGAAAAACTGTTTTTT. Residues: CASSQTAREGEKLFF.

This clonotype was counted at least ten times. The chain employs TRBV18 and TRBJ1-5, with a tentative D call TRBD1 (6 bases). Germline CDR1 reads KGHSH; CDR2 reads LQKENI. Trimming shortened V by 1 base and J by 4 bases, and 11 bases separated the two germline ends. This CDR3 contains 15 residues. CDR3 loop: CASSPLEGTNQPQHF. The CDR3 DNA follows: TGTGCCAGCTCACCACTCGAAGGGACAAATCAGCCCCAGCATTTT.

This rearrangement joins TRBV12-3 or TRBV12-4 to TRBJ1-1; D unresolved. Trimming cost V 6 bases and J 3 bases, with 11 bases left between them. CDR3 length: 13 amino acids. CDR3 protein: CASSSRVDTEAFF. The CDR3 DNA sequence: TGTGCCAGCAGCTCCCGTGTGGACACTGAAGCTTTCTTT.

This clonotype was observed at least ten times. J is TRBJ2-7 and V is TRBV7-9; no reliable D call. CDR3 length: 11 residues. The V end was cut by 2 bases, the J end by 6 bases, with 5 bases between. Germline V gives CDR1 SEHNR, CDR2 FQNEAQ (reference sequence). CDR3 nucleotides: TGTGCCAGCAGCTTAAGTTCCGAGCAGTACTTC. Residues: CASSLSSEQYF.

This clonotype was counted ten times or more. J is TRBJ2-7 and V is TRBV20-1; D gene ambiguous. V was trimmed by 1 base and J by 2 bases, leaving 9 bases between them. Germline V CDR1 and CDR2: DFQATT, SNEGSKA (reference sequence). CDR3 length equals 13 residues. Written as DNA, the CDR3 is TGCAGTGCTAGAGGCGGACGGCCCTACGAGCAGTACTTC. Its protein is CSARGGRPYEQYF.

Note on this clonotype: A much larger clone lies one base from this, so it may be a read error. The CDR3 DNA is TGTGCCAGCTCACCGAGGGGCACAGATACGCAGTGTTTT. Its protein is CASSPRGTDTQCF. The V call is TRBV18, the J call TRBJ2-3, with D perhaps assigned TRBD1 or TRBD2 (5 bases each). Germline-derived CDR1 and CDR2 are KGHSH and LQKENI. CDR3 size: 13 residues.

The table lists this clonotype with many counts. This chain connects TRBV6-5 to TRBJ1-2; D perhaps matches TRBD1 (5 bases). Trimming shortened V by 0 bases and J by 1 base, and 12 bases separated the two germline ends. Germline V gives CDR1 MNHEY, CDR2 SVGAGI. This CDR3 has 16 residues. The chain's CDR3 is CASSYSRRGDNYGYTF. The CDR3 region has the DNA TGTGCCAGCAGTTACTCCCGACGGGGGGATAACTATGGCTACACCTTC.